This TCR beta chain was captured by sequencing in a study of Ad26.COV2.S vaccination and SARS-CoV-2 variants. The treatment was: about 20 received Ad26.COV2.S at low or high dose, single or two shots; about 5 received placebo; per-sample allocation not given. Sampling occurred on day 63 after the first vaccine or placebo injection. Profiled with immunoSEQ multiplex PCR; TCRdb holds only in-frame clones, not every one. This table holds about 680,000 clones, about 89% found once. Germline CDR1 is SGHTA and CDR2 is FQGNSA. The CDR3 is 13 amino acids. After removal of 6 bases from V and 7 bases from J, the junction contained 9 bases not matched to a gene.

The TCR was taken from a person aged 18-60 years who received the Ad26.COV2.S COVID-19 vaccine or a placebo. The specimen comprised peripheral blood, sampled in a trial of Ad26.COV2.S vaccine versus placebo. The chain links TRBV7-2 to TRBJ2-7; 7 bases match TRBD2. CDR3 nucleotide sequence: TGTGCCAGCAGTCTAACGGGAGCGGGGGAGCAGTACTTC. Amino acid sequence: CASSLTGAGEQYF.